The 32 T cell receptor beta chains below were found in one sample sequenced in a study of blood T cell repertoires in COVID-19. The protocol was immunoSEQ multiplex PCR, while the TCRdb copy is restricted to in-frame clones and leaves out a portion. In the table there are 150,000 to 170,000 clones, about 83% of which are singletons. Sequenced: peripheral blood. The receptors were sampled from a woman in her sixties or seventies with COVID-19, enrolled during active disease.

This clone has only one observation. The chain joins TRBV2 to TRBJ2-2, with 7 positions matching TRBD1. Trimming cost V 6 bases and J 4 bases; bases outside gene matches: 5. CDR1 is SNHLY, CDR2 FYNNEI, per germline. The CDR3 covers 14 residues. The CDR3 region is CASRSTGSTGELFF. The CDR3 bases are TGTGCCAGCAGGTCGACAGGGTCCACCGGGGAGCTGTTTTTT.

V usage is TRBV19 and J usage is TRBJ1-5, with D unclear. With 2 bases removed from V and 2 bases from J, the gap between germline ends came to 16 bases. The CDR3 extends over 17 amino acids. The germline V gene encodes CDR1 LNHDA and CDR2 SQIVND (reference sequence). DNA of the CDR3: TGTGCCAGTAGTATACTCCTTATGGGCGCAGGCAATCAGCCCCAGCATTTT. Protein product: CASSILLMGAGNQPQHF.

CDR3 in DNA: TGTGCCAGCAGCTTCGGACTGGTGGGTGAGCAGTTCTTC. This translates into CASSFGLVGEQFF. This chain connects TRBV11-2 to TRBJ2-1; a weak D match, TRBD2 (5 bases). There are 13 residues in the CDR3. V gave up 3 bases and J gave up 9 bases, with 12 bases separating them. Germline V CDR1 and CDR2: SGHAT, FQNNGV. Complete variable domain (other parts from reference TRBV11-2 and TRBJ2-1): EAGVAQSPRYKIIEKRQSVAFWCNPISGHATLYWYQQILGQGPKLLIQFQNNGVVDDSQLPKDRFSAERLKGVDSTLKIQPAKLEDSAVYLCASSFGLVGEQFFGPGTRLTVL.

The CDR3 region is CASRDSFLTSYGYTF. CDR3 coding DNA: TGTGCCAGCAGGGACTCGTTTCTGACCTCCTATGGCTACACCTTC. The chain uses TRBV6-5 and TRBJ1-2; D not resolved. Germline V gives CDR1 MNHEY, CDR2 SVGAGI. The CDR3 extends over 15 amino acids. V was trimmed by 6 bases and J by 4 bases, leaving 18 bases between them.

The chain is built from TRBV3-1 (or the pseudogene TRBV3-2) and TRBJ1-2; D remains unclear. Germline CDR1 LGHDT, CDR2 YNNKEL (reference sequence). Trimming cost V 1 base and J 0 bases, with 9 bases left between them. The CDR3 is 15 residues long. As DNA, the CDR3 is TGTGCCAGCAGCCAAGTTCCGGGGTCTAACTATGGCTACACCTTC. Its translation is CASSQVPGSNYGYTF.

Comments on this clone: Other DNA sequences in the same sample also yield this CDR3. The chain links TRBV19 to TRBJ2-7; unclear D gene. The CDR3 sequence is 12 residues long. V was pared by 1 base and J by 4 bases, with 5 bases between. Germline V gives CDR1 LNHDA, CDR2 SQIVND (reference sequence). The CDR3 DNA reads TGTGCCAGTAGTATAGGAGGATACGAGCAGTACTTC. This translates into CASSIGGYEQYF.

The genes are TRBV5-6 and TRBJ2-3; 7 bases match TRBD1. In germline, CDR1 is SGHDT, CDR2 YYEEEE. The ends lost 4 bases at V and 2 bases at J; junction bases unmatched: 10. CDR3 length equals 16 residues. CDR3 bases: TGTGCCAGCAGCGTCCTGGACAGGTCTCCCACAGATACGCAGTATTTT. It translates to CASSVLDRSPTDTQYF.

CDR3 nucleotide sequence: TGTGCCAGTAGTTTCACCCGGGACAGGGGTATTTCTTCACAACCTAACTATGGCTACACCTTC. This gives the protein CASSFTRDRGISSQPNYGYTF. The chain employs TRBV19 and TRBJ1-2; 10 bases line up with TRBD1. CDR1 is LNHDA, CDR2 SQIVND, per germline (reference sequence). The CDR3 has 21 residues. The V gene end was trimmed by 5 bases and the J gene end by 0 bases; junction bases not matched to a gene: 21.

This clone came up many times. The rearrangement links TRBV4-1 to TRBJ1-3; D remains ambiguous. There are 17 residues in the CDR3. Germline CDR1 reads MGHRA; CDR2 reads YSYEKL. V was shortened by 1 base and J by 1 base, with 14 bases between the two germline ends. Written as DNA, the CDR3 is TGCGCCAGCAGCCAAGTAACAGCTAAACTTTCTGGAAACACCATATATTTT. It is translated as CASSQVTAKLSGNTIYF.

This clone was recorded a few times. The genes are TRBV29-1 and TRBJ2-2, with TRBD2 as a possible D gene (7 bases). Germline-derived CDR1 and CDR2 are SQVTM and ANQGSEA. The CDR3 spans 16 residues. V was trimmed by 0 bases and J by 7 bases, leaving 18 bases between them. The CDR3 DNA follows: TGCAGCGTTGAAGATAATCCCGGGGGGCCAAACGGGGAGCTGTTTTTT. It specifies CSVEDNPGGPNGELFF.

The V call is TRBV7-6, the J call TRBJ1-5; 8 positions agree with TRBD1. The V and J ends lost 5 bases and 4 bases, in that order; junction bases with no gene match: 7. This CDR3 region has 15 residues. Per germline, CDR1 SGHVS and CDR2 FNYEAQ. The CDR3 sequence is CASSPWTGSNQPQHF. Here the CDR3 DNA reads TGTGCCAGCAGCCCTTGGACAGGGTCGAATCAGCCCCAGCATTTT.

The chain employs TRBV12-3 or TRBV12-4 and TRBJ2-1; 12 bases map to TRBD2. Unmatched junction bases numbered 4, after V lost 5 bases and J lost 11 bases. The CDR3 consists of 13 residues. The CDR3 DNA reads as TGTGCCAGCAGTACCCGGACTAGCGGGAAGCAGTTCTTC. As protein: CASSTRTSGKQFF.

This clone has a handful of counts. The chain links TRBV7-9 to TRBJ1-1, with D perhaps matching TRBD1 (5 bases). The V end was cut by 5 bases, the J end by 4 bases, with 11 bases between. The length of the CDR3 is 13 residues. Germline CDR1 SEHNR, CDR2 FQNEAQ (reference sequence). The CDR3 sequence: CASSLRGLTEAFF. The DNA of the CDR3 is TGTGCCAGCAGCCTTAGGGGCCTCACTGAAGCTTTCTTT. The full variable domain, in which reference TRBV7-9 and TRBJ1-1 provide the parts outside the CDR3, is DTGVSQNPRHKITKRGQNVTFRCDPISEHNRLYWYRQTLGQGPEFLTYFQNEAQLEKSRLLSDRFSAERPKGSFSTLEIQRTEQGDSAMYLCASSLRGLTEAFFGQGTRLTVV.

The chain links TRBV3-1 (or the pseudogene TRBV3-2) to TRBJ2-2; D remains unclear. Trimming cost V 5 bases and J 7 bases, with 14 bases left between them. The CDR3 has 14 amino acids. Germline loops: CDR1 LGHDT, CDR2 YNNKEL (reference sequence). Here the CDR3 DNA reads TGTGCCAGCAGCTCCCGACATGCCTTCGGGGAGCTGTTTTTT. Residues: CASSSRHAFGELFF.

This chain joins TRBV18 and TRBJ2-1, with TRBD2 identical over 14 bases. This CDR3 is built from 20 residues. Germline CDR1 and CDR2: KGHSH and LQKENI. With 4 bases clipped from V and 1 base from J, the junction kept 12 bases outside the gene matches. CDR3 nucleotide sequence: TGTGCCAGCTCACTCACAACCGGGACTAGCGGGAGTGCATCCTACAATGAGCAGTTCTTC. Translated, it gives CASSLTTGTSGSASYNEQFF.

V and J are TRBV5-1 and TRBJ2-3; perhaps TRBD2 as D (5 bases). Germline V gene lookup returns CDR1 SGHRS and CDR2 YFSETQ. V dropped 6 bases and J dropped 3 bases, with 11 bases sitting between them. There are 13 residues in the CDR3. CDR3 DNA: TGCGCCAGCAACGGGGAGCCGACAGATACGCAGTATTTT. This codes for CASNGEPTDTQYF.

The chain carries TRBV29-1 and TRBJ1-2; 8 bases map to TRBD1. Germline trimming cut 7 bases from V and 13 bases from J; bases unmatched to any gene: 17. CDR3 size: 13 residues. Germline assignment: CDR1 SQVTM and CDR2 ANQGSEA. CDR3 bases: TGCAGCGCATCTGACAGGGGAGCTAAGGAGTTCACCTTC. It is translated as CSASDRGAKEFTF. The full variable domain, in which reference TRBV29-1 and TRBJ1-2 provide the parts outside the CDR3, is SAVISQKPSRDICQRGTSLTIQCQVDSQVTMMFWYRQQPGQSLTLIATANQGSEATYESGFVIDKFPISRPNLTFSTLTVSNMSPEDSSIYLCSASDRGAKEFTFGSGTRLTVV.

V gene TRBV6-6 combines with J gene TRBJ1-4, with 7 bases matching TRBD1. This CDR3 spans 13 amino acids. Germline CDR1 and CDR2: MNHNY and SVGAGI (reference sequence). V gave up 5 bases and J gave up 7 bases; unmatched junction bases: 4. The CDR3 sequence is CASSGWTGEKLFF. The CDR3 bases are TGTGCCAGCAGTGGCTGGACAGGTGAAAAACTGTTTTTT.

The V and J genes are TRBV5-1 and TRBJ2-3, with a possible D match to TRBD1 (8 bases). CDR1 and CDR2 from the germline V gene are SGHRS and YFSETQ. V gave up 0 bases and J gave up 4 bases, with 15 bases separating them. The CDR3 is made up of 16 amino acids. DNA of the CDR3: TGCGCCAGCAGCTTGGGTAGAGCGGGACAGGCAGATACGCAGTATTTT. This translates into CASSLGRAGQADTQYF.

The CDR3 DNA follows: TGCGCCAGCAGCTTGTATAGCGGGGGGACCTACAATGAGCAGTTCTTC. Amino acids: CASSLYSGGTYNEQFF. The rearrangement links TRBV5-1 to TRBJ2-1, with 10 bases fitting TRBD2. Trimming took 1 base from V and 2 from J; bases not matched to a gene: 3. The CDR3 extends over 16 amino acids. The germline gives CDR1 SGHRS, CDR2 YFSETQ.

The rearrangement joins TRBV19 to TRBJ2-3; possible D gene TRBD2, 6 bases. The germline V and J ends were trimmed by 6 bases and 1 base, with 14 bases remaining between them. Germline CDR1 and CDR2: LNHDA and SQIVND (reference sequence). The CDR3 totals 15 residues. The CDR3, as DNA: TGTGCCAGTAGACTTACTAGCCGACGCACAGATACGCAGTATTTT. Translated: CASRLTSRRTDTQYF.

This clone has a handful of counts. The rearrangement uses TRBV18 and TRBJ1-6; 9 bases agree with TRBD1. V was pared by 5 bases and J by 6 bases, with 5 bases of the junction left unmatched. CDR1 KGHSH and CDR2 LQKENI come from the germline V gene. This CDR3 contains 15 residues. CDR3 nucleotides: TGTGCCAGCTCAGGCCGGGACAGGGTTAATTCACCCCTCCACTTT. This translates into CASSGRDRVNSPLHF.

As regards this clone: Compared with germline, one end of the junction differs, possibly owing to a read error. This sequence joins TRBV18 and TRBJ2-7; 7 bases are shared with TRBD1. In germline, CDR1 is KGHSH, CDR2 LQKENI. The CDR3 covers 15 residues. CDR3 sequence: CASSHRDSDLYGQYF. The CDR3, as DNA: TGTGCCAGCTCGCACCGGGACAGCGACCTTTACGGGCAGTACTTC.

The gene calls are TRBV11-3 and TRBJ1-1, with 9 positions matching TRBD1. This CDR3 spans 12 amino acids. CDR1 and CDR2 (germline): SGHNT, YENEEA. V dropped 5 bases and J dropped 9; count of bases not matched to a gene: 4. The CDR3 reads CASSAGQGKAFF. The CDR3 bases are TGTGCCAGCAGCGCAGGACAGGGGAAAGCTTTCTTT.

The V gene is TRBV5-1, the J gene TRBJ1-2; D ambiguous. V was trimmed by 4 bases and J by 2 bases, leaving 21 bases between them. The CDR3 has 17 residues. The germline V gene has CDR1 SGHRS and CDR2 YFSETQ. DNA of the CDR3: TGCGCCAGCAGCCCCGACTGGTTACAACGGTACAACTATGGCTACACCTTC. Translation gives CASSPDWLQRYNYGYTF. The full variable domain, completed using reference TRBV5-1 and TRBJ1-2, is KAGVTQTPRYLIKTRGQQVTLSCSPISGHRSVSWYQQTPGQGLQFLFEYFSETQRNKGNFPGRFSGRQFSNSRSEMNVSTLELGDSALYLCASSPDWLQRYNYGYTFGSGTRLTVV.

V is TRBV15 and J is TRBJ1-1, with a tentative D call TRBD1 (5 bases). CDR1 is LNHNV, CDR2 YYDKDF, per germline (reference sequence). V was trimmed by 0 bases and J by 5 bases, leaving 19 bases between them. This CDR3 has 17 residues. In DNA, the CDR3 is TGTGCCACCAGCAGAGATACGTGGGCAGGGAATTATACTGAAGCTTTCTTT. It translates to CATSRDTWAGNYTEAFF.

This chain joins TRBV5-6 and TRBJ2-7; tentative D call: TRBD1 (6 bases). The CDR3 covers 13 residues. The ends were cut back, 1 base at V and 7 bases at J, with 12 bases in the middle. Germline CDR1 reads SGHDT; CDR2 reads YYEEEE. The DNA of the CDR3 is TGTGCCAGCAGCTTGACCAGACAGGTAGAGCAGTACTTC. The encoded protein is CASSLTRQVEQYF.

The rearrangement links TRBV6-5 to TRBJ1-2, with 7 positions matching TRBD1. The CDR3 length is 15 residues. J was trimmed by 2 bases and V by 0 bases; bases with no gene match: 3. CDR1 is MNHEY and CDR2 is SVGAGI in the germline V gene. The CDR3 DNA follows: TGTGCCAGCAGTTACTCCGGACAGGTGAACTATGGCTACACCTTC. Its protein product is CASSYSGQVNYGYTF.

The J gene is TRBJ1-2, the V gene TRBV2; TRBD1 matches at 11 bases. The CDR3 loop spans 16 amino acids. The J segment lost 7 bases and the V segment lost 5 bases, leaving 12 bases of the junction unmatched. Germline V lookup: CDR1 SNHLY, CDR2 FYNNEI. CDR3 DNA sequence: TGTGCCAGCAGTTCCGGGACAGGGGGTCGACAGGGTGGCTACACCTTC. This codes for CASSSGTGGRQGGYTF.

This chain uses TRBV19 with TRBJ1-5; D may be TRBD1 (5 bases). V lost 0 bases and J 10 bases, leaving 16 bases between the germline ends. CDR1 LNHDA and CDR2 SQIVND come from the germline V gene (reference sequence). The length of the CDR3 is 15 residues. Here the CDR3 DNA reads TGTGCCAGTAGTATAGACAGGGCCCTTGGTCAACCCCAGCATTTT. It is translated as CASSIDRALGQPQHF.

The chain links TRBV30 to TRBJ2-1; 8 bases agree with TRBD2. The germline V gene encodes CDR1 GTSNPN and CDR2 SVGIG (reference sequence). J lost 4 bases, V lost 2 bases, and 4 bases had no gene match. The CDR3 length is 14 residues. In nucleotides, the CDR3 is TGTGCCTGGAGTCTGCGGGGGGCATACAATGAGCAGTTCTTC. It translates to CAWSLRGAYNEQFF.

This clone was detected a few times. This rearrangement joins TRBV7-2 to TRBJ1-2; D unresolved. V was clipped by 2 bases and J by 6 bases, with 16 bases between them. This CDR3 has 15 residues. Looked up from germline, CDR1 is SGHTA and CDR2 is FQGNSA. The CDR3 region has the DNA TGTGCCAGCAGCTTAAGTTACAGTAGGAAGGATGGCTACACCTTC. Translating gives CASSLSYSRKDGYTF.